This TCR beta chain derives from a study of Graves' ophthalmopathy and Graves' hyperthyroidism. Whole-study context: Pretreatment peripheral blood was obtained at initial diagnosis.

In its sample, this clonotype was seen a few times. Amplifying from RNA transcripts, the study obtained TCR beta CDR3 regions. Scientists carried out first-round RT-PCR using HTBI primers and then a second-round multiplex PCR. Using its own MiXCR run on the multiplex PCR reads, TCRdb lists one record per CDR3 protein. The sample has 650,000 to 900,000 distinct CDR3 sequences; roughly two fifths are singletons. V lost 6 bases and J lost 1, with 19 bases in between. CDR1 DFQATT and CDR2 SNEGSKA come from the germline V gene (reference sequence). CDR3 size: 15 residues. The clonotype comes from an adult man with Graves' ophthalmopathy. The chain combines TRBV20-1 with TRBJ2-7, with D possibly being TRBD1 or TRBD2 (5 bases each). The sample taken for sequencing was peripheral blood. CDR3 sequence (DNA): TGCAGTGCCGCATCTGGGGGTGGGGTGTCCTACGAGCAGTACTTC. Translating gives CSAASGGGVSYEQYF.